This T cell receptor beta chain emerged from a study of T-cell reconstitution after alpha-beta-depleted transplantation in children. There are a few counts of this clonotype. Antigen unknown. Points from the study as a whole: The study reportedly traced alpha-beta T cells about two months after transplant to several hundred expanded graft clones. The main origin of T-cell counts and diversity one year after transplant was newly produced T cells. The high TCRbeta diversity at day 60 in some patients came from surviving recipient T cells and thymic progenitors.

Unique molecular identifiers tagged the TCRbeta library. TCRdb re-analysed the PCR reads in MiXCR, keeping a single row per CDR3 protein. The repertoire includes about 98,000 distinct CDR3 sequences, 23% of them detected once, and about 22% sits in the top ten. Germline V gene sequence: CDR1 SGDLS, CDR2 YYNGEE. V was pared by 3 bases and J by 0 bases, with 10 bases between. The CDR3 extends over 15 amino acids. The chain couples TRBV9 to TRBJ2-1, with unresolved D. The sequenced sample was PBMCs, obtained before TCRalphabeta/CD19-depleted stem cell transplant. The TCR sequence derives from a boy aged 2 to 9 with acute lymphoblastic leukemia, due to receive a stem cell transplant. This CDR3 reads CASSGGRRSYNEQFF. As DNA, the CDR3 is TGTGCCAGCAGCGGCGGACGTCGCTCCTACAATGAGCAGTTCTTC.